This T cell receptor (beta chain) derives from a study of cytomegalovirus exposure and HLA in healthy donors. Study-wide results and caveats: In vitro, three CMV-associated chains proved specific for CMV antigens. Reported performance of the classifier showed diagnosis of cytomegalovirus status with high specificity and sensitivity.

This PCR relied on a set of 60 Vbeta primers and 13 Jbeta primers. Clones were read by immunoSEQ multiplex PCR, and TCRdb kept only the in-frame ones, dropping some. The profile shows fewer than 100,000 clones, 60% to 85% of them singletons. Concerning this clone: The antigen remains undetermined.

This TCR was sampled from a man in his sixties in good health and CMV-seropositive. Sequenced: PBMCs.

The CDR3 sequence: CASRQAPHAYEQYF. The CDR3 nucleotides read TGCGCCAGCAGACAGGCCCCCCATGCCTACGAGCAGTACTTC. The chain couples TRBV5-1 to TRBJ2-7, with D possibly matching TRBD1 (5 bases). In germline, CDR1 is SGHRS, CDR2 YFSETQ. V was trimmed by 5 bases and J by 2 bases, leaving 14 bases between them. There are 14 residues in the CDR3.